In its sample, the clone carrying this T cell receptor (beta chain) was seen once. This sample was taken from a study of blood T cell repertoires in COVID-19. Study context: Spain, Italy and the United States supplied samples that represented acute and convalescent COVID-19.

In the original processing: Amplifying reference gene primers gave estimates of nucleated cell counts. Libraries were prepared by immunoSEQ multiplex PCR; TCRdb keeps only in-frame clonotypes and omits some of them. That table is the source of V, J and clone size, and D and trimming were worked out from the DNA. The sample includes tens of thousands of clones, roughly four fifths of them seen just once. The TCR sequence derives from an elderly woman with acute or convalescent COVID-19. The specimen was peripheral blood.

The CDR3 nucleotides read TGCGCCAGCACCCTGGGGGGAGGGGAAGAGACCCAGTACTTC. The encoded protein is CASTLGGGEETQYF. V and J are TRBV5-1 and TRBJ2-5; TRBD2 agrees at 7 bases. Germline CDR1 reads SGHRS; CDR2 reads YFSETQ. This CDR3 comprises 14 residues. Germline trimming cut 6 bases from V and 3 bases from J; bases unmatched to any gene: 8.